The next 22 T cell receptor beta chains were all read from a single sample in a study of cytomegalovirus exposure and HLA in healthy donors. The PCR contained 60 Vbeta and 13 Jbeta primers. Using immunoSEQ multiplex PCR, the repertoire was profiled, and TCRdb retains in-frame clones only, with some absent. This table holds approximately 120,000 clones, 74% found once. Input material: PBMCs. The receptors shown here come from a woman aged 45-60 years in good health and CMV-seropositive.

This chain uses TRBV9 with TRBJ2-2, with D possibly being TRBD1 (5 bases). Trimming pared 3 bases from V and 1 base from J, leaving 16 bases between. The germline gives CDR1 SGDLS, CDR2 YYNGEE. This CDR3 contains 17 residues. The DNA of the CDR3 is TGTGCCAGCAGCGGAGGCCGACAGTCTAAGAACACCGGGGAGCTGTTTTTT. Translating it yields CASSGGRQSKNTGELFF.

This chain connects TRBV13 to TRBJ1-6; 9 nucleotides align to TRBD1. The germline V gene has CDR1 PRHDT and CDR2 FYEKMQ (reference sequence). The trim removed 4 bases at V and 13 bases at J, leaving 8 bases unmatched. The length of the CDR3 is 14 residues. The CDR3: CASSSRDRASPLHF. Here the CDR3 DNA reads TGTGCCAGCAGCTCTCGGGACAGGGCTAGTCCCCTCCACTTT. Together with reference TRBV13 and TRBJ1-6, the CDR3 gives the full variable domain: AAGVIQSPRHLIKEKRETATLKCYPIPRHDTVYWYQQGPGQDPQFLISFYEKMQSDKGSIPDRFSAQQFSDYHSELNMSSLELGDSALYFCASSSRDRASPLHFGNGTRLTVT.

J is TRBJ1-2 and V is TRBV7-9; a possible D gene is TRBD1 (6 bases). Trimming took off 2 bases at V and 7 bases at J, with 14 bases between the two ends. The CDR3 contains 14 residues. In germline, CDR1 is SEHNR, CDR2 FQNEAQ (reference sequence). CDR3 sequence (DNA): TGTGCCAGCAGCTTAACGTTTGAGACAGGTGGCTACACCTTC. Protein: CASSLTFETGGYTF.

The rearrangement joins TRBV4-2 to TRBJ1-6, with a possible D match to TRBD1 (6 bases). From germline, CDR1 is LGHNA and CDR2 YNFKEQ. This CDR3 region has 19 residues. V lost 6 bases and J lost 0, with 21 bases in between. This CDR3 is CASSPPGAGDISYNSPLHF. CDR3 DNA sequence: TGTGCCAGCAGTCCCCCAGGGGCCGGGGACATCTCCTATAATTCACCCCTCCACTTT.

The chain combines TRBV11-3 with TRBJ2-1; TRBD2 agrees at 7 bases. The CDR3 sequence is 16 residues long. CDR1 SGHNT and CDR2 YENEEA come from the germline V gene. V gave up 4 bases and J gave up 5 bases; unmatched junction bases: 11. CDR3 in amino acids: CASSSLEAGVDNEQFF. CDR3 DNA: TGTGCCAGCAGCTCCCTCGAGGCGGGGGTGGACAATGAGCAGTTCTTC.

This rearrangement joins TRBV7-6 to TRBJ2-7; the D is unclear. Germline CDR1 and CDR2: SGHVS and FNYEAQ. V shed 1 base and J shed 0 bases, with 7 bases lying between them. The CDR3 runs to 14 residues. The CDR3 coding sequence is TGTGCCAGCAGCTTAGTCCCCTCCTCCTACGAGCAGTACTTC. It translates to CASSLVPSSYEQYF.

The CDR3: CASSHFGASGGAGEQFF. The CDR3 nucleotides read TGTGCCAGCAGCCACTTTGGGGCTAGCGGGGGGGCAGGTGAGCAGTTCTTC. This chain uses TRBV4-2 with TRBJ2-1; 12 bases are a match to TRBD2. The CDR3 totals 17 residues. The germline CDR1 and CDR2 sequences are LGHNA and YNFKEQ. Germline trimming cut 3 bases from V and 9 bases from J; bases unmatched to any gene: 12.

The genes are TRBV5-1 and TRBJ1-2; tentatively, D is TRBD1 (5 bases). V was clipped by 1 base and J by 4 bases, with 8 bases between them. CDR1 and CDR2 (germline): SGHRS, YFSETQ. The CDR3 is 13 amino acids. The CDR3 reads CASSLRGSYGYTF. CDR3 coding DNA: TGCGCCAGCAGCTTGAGGGGTAGCTATGGCTACACCTTC.

Regarding this clone: The DNA is omitted, as the CDR3 cannot be located on it reliably, and the CDR3 follows TCRdb's listing. This rearrangement joins TRBV7-2 to TRBJ2-7; no check of the table's D call, TRBD2, against the DNA was made. The CDR3 region is 13 residues in length, termini included. In germline, CDR1 is SGHTA, CDR2 FQGNSA. CDR3 protein: CASSFAGGTIAYF.

The chain couples TRBV7-9 to TRBJ1-2; no clear D gene. The length of the CDR3 is 12 residues. V lost 5 bases and J 5 bases, leaving 9 bases between the germline ends. The germline V gene has CDR1 SEHNR and CDR2 FQNEAQ (reference sequence). In DNA form, the CDR3 reads TGTGCCAGCAGCGGGAGTGTGTATGGCTACACCTTC. Translated: CASSGSVYGYTF.

This clone has just a few counts. The rearrangement uses TRBV5-5 and TRBJ2-7; D is possibly TRBD1 (6 bases). CDR1 is SGHKS, CDR2 YYEKEE, per germline (reference sequence). CDR3 length: 15 residues. Trimming left V 4 bases short and J 7 bases short, with 21 bases between. In nucleotides, the CDR3 is TGTGCCAGCAGCGCTACGGAACAGGGAATATGGGAGCAGTACTTC. It translates to CASSATEQGIWEQYF.

This clone was picked up a small number of times. This chain links TRBV2 with TRBJ2-6; 7 bases are shared with TRBD1. V gave up 6 bases and J gave up 3 bases; unmatched junction bases: 5. Germline CDR1 and CDR2: SNHLY and FYNNEI. This CDR3 has 15 amino acids. The chain's CDR3 is CASRSDRVGANVLTF. The CDR3 DNA reads TGTGCCAGCAGGTCTGACAGGGTTGGGGCCAACGTCCTGACTTTC.

The chain is built from TRBV19 and TRBJ2-3; the match to TRBD1 covers 10 bases. With V trimmed by 6 bases and J by 2 bases, 8 bases remained unmatched. The CDR3 has 16 amino acids. CDR1 LNHDA and CDR2 SQIVND come from the germline V gene (reference sequence). CDR3 DNA: TGTGCCAGTAGGGCGCGGGACAGGGGACTCACAGATACGCAGTATTTT. It is translated as CASRARDRGLTDTQYF.

This chain links TRBV4-3 with TRBJ2-7; D not certain. V lost 1 base to trimming and J lost 0 bases, with 19 bases between them. CDR1 and CDR2 (germline): LGHNA, YSLEER. This CDR3 is 18 amino acids long. The CDR3 here is CASSQGALLMGSSYEQYF. CDR3 DNA: TGCGCCAGCAGCCAAGGGGCCCTCCTAATGGGTAGCTCCTACGAGCAGTACTTC.

The chain recombines TRBV27 with TRBJ2-4; D is perhaps TRBD2 (6 bases). The V gene lost 6 bases and the J gene lost 1 base, with 10 bases spanning the gap. CDR3 length: 14 amino acids. Germline V gene sequence: CDR1 MNHEY, CDR2 SMNVEV (reference sequence). CDR3 sequence (DNA): TGTGCCAGCAGCCTAGGGACTGCCAAAAACATTCAGTACTTC. This encodes CASSLGTAKNIQYF.

With respect to this clone: One end of the junction is discordant with germline, which a read error may explain. V gene TRBV30 combines with J gene TRBJ2-2; possible D gene TRBD2, 5 bases. The CDR3 is 13 amino acids. Germline assignment: CDR1 GTSNPN and CDR2 SVGIG (reference sequence). The CDR3 loop is CAWRDGFAGELLF. In DNA form, the CDR3 reads TGTGCCTGGAGGGATGGGTTCGCCGGGGAGCTGCTTTTT.

The chain combines TRBV7-6 with TRBJ1-5; TRBD1 is a possible D gene (5 bases). V was shortened by 0 bases and J by 7 bases, with 16 bases between the two germline ends. Germline V gives CDR1 SGHVS, CDR2 FNYEAQ. The length of the CDR3 is 16 residues. The CDR3 nucleotides are TGTGCCAGCAGCTTAGCTCAGGGTGGGAATGGGCAGCCCCAGCATTTT. Its protein product is CASSLAQGGNGQPQHF.

The chain joins TRBV5-1 to TRBJ2-1; D is uncertain. Germline V gene data show CDR1 as SGHRS and CDR2 as YFSETQ. The CDR3 consists of 12 residues. The V end lost 3 bases, the J end lost 4 bases, and 5 bases lay between the germline ends. This CDR3 reads CASSSGYNEQFF. CDR3 nucleotide sequence: TGCGCCAGCAGCTCGGGTTACAATGAGCAGTTCTTC.

This chain links TRBV19 with TRBJ1-5; D unresolved. The V gene's germline CDR1 is LNHDA and CDR2 SQIVND (reference sequence). Trimming removed 5 bases at V and 3 bases at J, with 14 bases between. This CDR3 is 15 amino acids long. The CDR3 here is CASSFRGVDNQPQHF. CDR3 nucleotide sequence: TGTGCCAGTAGTTTCCGGGGTGTGGACAATCAGCCCCAGCATTTT.

This clone has only a few counts. This chain joins TRBV30 and TRBJ1-3, with D possibly being TRBD1 (5 bases). The germline gives CDR1 GTSNPN, CDR2 SVGIG (reference sequence). V gave up 1 base and J gave up 3 bases, with 10 bases separating them. This CDR3 has 14 residues. This chain's CDR3 is CAWSGDSFGNTIYF. The CDR3 nucleotides are TGTGCCTGGAGTGGAGACAGCTTTGGAAACACCATATATTTT. Full variable domain (missing parts from reference TRBV30 and TRBJ1-3): SQTIHQWPATLVQPVGSPLSLECTVEGTSNPNLYWYRQAAGRGLQLLFYSVGIGQISSEVPQNLSASRPQDRQFILSSKKLLLSDSGFYLCAWSGDSFGNTIYFGEGSWLTVV.

The chain has TRBV27 and TRBJ1-2; 8 bases line up with TRBD1. The trim removed 6 bases at V and 6 bases at J, leaving 6 bases unmatched. CDR1 MNHEY and CDR2 SMNVEV come from the germline V gene (reference sequence). The CDR3 is 13 residues long. The CDR3 DNA reads TGTGCCAGCAGCCCGGACAGGGCGAATGGCTACACCTTC. This sequence encodes CASSPDRANGYTF.

The gene calls are TRBV11-1 and TRBJ1-2; 8 bases are a match to TRBD1. This CDR3 has 14 residues. The junction had 8 bases not matched to a gene; V was cut back by 7 bases and J by 4 bases. Germline CDR1 and CDR2: SGHAT and FQDESV (reference sequence). The chain's CDR3 is CASIPRGTGYGYTF. The DNA for the CDR3 is TGTGCCAGCATCCCGAGGGGGACAGGCTATGGCTACACCTTC.